This TCR beta chain was observed in a study of cytomegalovirus exposure and HLA in healthy donors. The V end lost 6 bases, the J end lost 7 bases, and 14 bases lay between the germline ends. The V gene's germline CDR1 is SGHRS and CDR2 YFSETQ. This CDR3 is built from 13 residues. 13 Jbeta primers and 60 Vbeta primers were used for the PCR. The repertoire was sequenced with immunoSEQ multiplex PCR; TCRdb's copy has only in-frame clones and lacks some. The sample lists fewer than 200,000 clones; 9.5% were seen once. General study results and limits: Accurate prediction of HLA-A and HLA-B alleles (for most subjects) was reportedly achieved from TCR beta sequences. In a later analysis, V- and J-gene trimming of beta chains associated with a DCLRE1C missense variant, replicated independently.

This clone was observed a few times. Antigen unknown. The rearrangement joins TRBV5-1 to TRBJ2-4; D unclear. The sequenced sample was PBMCs. This sequence originates from a woman in her 30s in good health and CMV-seropositive. The CDR3, as DNA: TGCGCCAGCAACACCGGGTCGGAGAACATTCAGTACTTC. It is translated as CASNTGSENIQYF. The full variable domain, completed using reference TRBV5-1 and TRBJ2-4, is KAGVTQTPRYLIKTRGQQVTLSCSPISGHRSVSWYQQTPGQGLQFLFEYFSETQRNKGNFPGRFSGRQFSNSRSEMNVSTLELGDSALYLCASNTGSENIQYFGAGTRLSVL.